The following is a T cell receptor (beta chain) sequence with its context. This clonotype appeared a single time. Its antigen has not been determined. This may come from a read error, since a much larger clone is one base off. A case-control design nested within a healthcare worker cohort in London, UK, was used, with weekly nasopharyngeal swab PCR tests and blood sampling performed. Healthcare workers were recruited between 23 and 31 March 2020, during the week of the UK lockdown, and were followed weekly for up to about 16 weeks. The CDR3, cysteine through phenylalanine, is 18 amino acids long. Just the 54-base CDR3 DNA is kept, in frame starting at base 1. V is trimmed back by 7 bases and J by 0 bases, and the junction contains 12 bases that no gene match accounts for. Via the germline V gene, CDR1 is SGHVS and CDR2 FNYEAQ. The data originate from a study of early T cells in non-severe SARS-CoV-2 infection (dated by TCRdb to the early 2020s). Study-level background: TCR sequencing used bulk RNA from unsorted whole blood, so alpha and beta chains could not be paired. Paper-wide results and their limitations: Matching against VDJdb was skewed toward anti-spike CD8 responses, likely underestimated virus-specific expansions, and missed private and CD4 specificities.

Receptor libraries were prepared by 5' RACE. The sequencing machine was a NextSeq 500. Unique molecular identifiers were attached to individual cDNA molecules in the TCR library protocol so that sequencing error and PCR bias could be corrected. TCR alpha and beta chains were both sequenced, and the abundances of alpha and beta sequences in each sample were closely correlated with each other. The authors' pipeline ran thus. V gene, J gene and CDR3 annotation of TCR sequences was performed with Decombinator V4. Expanded TCRs were defined as changing significantly between any two time points under a Poisson model with p below 0.0001. TCR abundances were normalised to the total number of TCRs sequenced in each sample and reported as counts per million. MAIT TCRs were defined by TRAV1-2 paired with TRAJ12, TRAJ20 or TRAJ33, and iNKT TCRs by TRAV10 paired with TRAJ18. VDJdb, accessed on 1 November 2021, was searched for TCRs annotated for CMV, EBV and SARS-CoV-2, and TCRs annotated for more than one antigen were excluded. TCRdb cleaned the public reads at Q25 with fastp, built clones with MiXCR and kept in-frame beta chains. Rows merge per CDR3 protein into single entries with the most common DNA and genes. The V and J calls and clone size are TCRdb's, not the authors'. The sample table holds 70,000 to 75,000 distinct CDR3 sequences, of which 12% were seen once. The top ten clones comprise more than 4.5% of the sample.

Material: whole blood. The source is an adult who was a healthcare worker with PCR-confirmed SARS-CoV-2 infection or an uninfected control (not recorded which). Rearrangement joined TRBV7-6 to TRBJ2-3; TRBD2 fits 11 bases in the junction. The CDR3: CASNWPTGTSGSTDTQYF. The DNA reads as follows: TGTGCCAGCAACTGGCCAACCGGGACTAGCGGTAGCACAGATACGCAGTATTTT.